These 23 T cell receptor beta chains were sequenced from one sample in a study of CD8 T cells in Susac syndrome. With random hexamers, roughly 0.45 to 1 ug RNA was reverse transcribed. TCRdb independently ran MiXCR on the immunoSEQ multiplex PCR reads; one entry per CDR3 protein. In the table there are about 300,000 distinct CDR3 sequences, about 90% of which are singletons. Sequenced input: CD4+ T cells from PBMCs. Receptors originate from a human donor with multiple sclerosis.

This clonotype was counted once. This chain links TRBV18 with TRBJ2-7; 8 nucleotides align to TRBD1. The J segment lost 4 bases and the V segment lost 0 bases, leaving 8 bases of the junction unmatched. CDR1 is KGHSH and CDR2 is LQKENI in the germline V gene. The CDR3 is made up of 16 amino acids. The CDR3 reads CASSPPSGQGSYEQYF. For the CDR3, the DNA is TGTGCCAGCTCACCACCCTCCGGACAGGGATCGTACGAGCAGTACTTC.

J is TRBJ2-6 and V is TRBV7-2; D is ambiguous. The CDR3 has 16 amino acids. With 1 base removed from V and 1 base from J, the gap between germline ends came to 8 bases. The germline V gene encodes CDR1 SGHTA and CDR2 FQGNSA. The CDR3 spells CASSLERWSGANVLTF. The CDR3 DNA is TGTGCCAGCAGCTTAGAACGGTGGTCTGGGGCCAACGTCCTGACTTTC.

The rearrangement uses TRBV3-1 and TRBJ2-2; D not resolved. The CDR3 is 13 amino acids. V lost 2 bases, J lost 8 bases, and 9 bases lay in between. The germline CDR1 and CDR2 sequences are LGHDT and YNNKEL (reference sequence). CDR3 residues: CASSQWSAGELFF. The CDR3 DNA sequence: TGTGCCAGCAGCCAATGGTCGGCGGGGGAGCTGTTTTTT.

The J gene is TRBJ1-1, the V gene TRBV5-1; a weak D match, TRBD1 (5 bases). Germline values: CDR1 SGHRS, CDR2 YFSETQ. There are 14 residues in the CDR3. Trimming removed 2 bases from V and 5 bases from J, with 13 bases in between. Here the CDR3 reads CASSFQGWDTEAFF. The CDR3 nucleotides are TGCGCCAGCAGCTTCCAGGGTTGGGATACTGAAGCTTTCTTT.

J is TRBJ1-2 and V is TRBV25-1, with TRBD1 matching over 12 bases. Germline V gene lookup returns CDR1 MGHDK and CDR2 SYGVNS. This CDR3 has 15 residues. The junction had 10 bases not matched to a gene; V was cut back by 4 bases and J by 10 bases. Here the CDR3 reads CASSVHGGTGGDYTF. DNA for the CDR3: TGTGCCAGCAGTGTACATGGGGGGACAGGGGGCGACTACACCTTC.

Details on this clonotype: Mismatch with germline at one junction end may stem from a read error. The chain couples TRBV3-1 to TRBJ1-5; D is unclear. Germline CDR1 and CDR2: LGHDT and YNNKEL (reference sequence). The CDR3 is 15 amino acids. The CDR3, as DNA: TGTGCCAGCAGTCAAGGCCTGCGGGCCAATCAGCCCCAGCATTTT. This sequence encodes CASSQGLRANQPQHF. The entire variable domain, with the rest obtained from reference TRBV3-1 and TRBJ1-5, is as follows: DTAVSQTPKYLVTQMGNDKSIKCEQNLGHDTMYWYKQDSKKFLKIMFSYNNKELIINETVPNRFSPKSPDKAHLNLHINSLELGDSAVYFCASSQGLRANQPQHFGDGTRLSIL.

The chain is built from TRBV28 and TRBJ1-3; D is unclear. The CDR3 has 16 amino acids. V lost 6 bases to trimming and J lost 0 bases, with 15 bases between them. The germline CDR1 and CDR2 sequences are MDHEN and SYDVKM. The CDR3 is CASSLGTGSSGNTIYF. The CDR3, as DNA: TGTGCCAGCAGCCTTGGTACGGGGAGCTCTGGAAACACCATATATTTT.

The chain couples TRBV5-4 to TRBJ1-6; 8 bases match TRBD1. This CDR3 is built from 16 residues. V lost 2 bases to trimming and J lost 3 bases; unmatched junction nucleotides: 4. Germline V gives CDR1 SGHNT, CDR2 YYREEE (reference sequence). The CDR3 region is CASSFQGAVYNSPLHF. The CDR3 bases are TGTGCCAGCAGCTTTCAGGGGGCGGTCTATAATTCACCCCTCCACTTT.

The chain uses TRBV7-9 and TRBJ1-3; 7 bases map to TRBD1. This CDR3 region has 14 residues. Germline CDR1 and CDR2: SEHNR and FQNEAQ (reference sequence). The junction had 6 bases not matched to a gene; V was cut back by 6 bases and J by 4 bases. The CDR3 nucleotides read TGTGCCAGCAGTTCGACAGGGATCGGAAACACCATATATTTT. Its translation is CASSSTGIGNTIYF.

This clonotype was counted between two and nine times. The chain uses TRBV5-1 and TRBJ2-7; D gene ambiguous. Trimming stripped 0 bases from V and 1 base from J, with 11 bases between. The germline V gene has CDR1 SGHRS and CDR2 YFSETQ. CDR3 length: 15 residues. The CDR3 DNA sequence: TGCGCCAGCAGCTTGGACACAGTGCTATCCTACGAGCAGTACTTC. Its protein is CASSLDTVLSYEQYF.

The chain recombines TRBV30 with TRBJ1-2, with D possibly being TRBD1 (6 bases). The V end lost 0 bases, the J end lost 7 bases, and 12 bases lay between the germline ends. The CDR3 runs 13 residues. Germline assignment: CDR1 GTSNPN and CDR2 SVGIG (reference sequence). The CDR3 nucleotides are TGTGCCTGGAGTGTACTAGGGGGAGCTGGCTACACCTTC. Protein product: CAWSVLGGAGYTF.

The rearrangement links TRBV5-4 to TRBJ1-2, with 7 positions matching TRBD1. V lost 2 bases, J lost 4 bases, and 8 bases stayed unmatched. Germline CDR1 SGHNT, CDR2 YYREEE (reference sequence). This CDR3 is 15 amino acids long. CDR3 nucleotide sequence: TGTGCCAGCAGCTTTGGGGACAGTCAAATCTATGGCTACACCTTC. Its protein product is CASSFGDSQIYGYTF. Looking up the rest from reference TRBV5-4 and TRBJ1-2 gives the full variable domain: ETGVTQSPTHLIKTRGQQVTLRCSSQSGHNTVSWYQQALGQGPQFIFQYYREEENGRGNFPPRFSGLQFPNYSSELNVNALELDDSALYLCASSFGDSQIYGYTFGSGTRLTVV.

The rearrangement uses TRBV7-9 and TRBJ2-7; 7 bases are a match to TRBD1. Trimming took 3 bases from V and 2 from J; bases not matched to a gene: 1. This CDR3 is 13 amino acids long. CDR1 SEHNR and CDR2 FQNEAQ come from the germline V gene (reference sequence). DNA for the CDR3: TGTGCCAGCAGCTTTGGGACAGCCTACGAGCAGTACTTC. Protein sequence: CASSFGTAYEQYF.

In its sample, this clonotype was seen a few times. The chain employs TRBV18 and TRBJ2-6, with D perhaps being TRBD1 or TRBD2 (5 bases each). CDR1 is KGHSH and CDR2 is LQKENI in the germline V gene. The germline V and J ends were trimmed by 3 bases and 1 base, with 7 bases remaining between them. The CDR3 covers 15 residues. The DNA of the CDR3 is TGTGCCAGCTCACCGGGGGTATCTGGGGCCAACGTCCTGACTTTC. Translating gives CASSPGVSGANVLTF.

Here the CDR3 DNA reads TGTGCCTTCGGCAGGGGCGGCAATCAGCCCCAGCATTTT. Protein: CAFGRGGNQPQHF. The chain employs TRBV30 and TRBJ1-5; tentatively, D is TRBD1 (6 bases). From germline, CDR1 is GTSNPN and CDR2 SVGIG (reference sequence). This CDR3 has 13 residues. Between the trimmed V and J ends, which lost 7 bases and 2 bases, there was a span of 12 bases.

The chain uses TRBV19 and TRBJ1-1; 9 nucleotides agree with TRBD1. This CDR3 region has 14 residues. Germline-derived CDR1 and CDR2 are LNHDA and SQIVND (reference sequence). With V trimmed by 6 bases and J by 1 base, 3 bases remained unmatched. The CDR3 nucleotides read TGTGCCAGTAGGACGGACAGGGGGAACACTGAAGCTTTCTTT. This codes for CASRTDRGNTEAFF. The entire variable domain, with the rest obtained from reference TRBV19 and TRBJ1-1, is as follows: DGGITQSPKYLFRKEGQNVTLSCEQNLNHDAMYWYRQDPGQGLRLIYYSQIVNDFQKGDIAEGYSVSREKKESFPLTVTSAQKNPTAFYLCASRTDRGNTEAFFGQGTRLTVV.

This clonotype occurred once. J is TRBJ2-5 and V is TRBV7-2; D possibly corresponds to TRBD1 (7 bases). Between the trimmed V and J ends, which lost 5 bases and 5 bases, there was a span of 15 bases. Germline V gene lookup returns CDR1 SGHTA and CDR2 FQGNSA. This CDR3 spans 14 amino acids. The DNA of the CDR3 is TGTGCCAGCAGCCGAGAATCAGGGGGGGAGACCCAGTACTTC. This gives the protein CASSRESGGETQYF.

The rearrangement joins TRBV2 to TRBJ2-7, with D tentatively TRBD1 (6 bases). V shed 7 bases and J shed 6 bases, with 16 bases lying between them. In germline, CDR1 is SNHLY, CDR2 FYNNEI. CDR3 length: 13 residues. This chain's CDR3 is CASNDQGLGEQYF. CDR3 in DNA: TGTGCCAGCAATGACCAGGGGTTAGGCGAGCAGTACTTC.

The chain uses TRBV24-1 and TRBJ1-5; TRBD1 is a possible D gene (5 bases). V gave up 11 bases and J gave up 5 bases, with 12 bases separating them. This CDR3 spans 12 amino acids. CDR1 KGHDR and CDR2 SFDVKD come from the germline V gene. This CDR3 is CASAGGDQPQHF. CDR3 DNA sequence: TGTGCCAGCGCCGGAGGGGATCAGCCCCAGCATTTT.

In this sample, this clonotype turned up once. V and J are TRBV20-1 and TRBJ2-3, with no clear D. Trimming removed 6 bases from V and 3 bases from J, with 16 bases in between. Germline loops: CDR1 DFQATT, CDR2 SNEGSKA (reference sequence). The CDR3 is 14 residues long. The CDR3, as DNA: TGCAGTGCCGCGACCCCCAAAGGGACAGATACGCAGTATTTT. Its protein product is CSAATPKGTDTQYF.

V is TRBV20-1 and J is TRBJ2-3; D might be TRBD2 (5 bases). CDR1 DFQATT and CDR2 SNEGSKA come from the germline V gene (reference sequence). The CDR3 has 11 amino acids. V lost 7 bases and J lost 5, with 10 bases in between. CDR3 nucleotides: TGCAGTGGGCTAGCTCAAGATACGCAGTATTTT. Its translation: CSGLAQDTQYF.

The CDR3 is CASDDRGPSVEKLFF. CDR3 nucleotides: TGTGCCAGCGACGACAGGGGACCCTCCGTCGAAAAACTGTTTTTT. The chain joins TRBV28 to TRBJ1-4; TRBD1 aligns across 8 bases. The CDR3 has 15 amino acids. Germline CDR1 reads MDHEN; CDR2 reads SYDVKM. The J segment lost 8 bases and the V segment lost 8 bases, leaving 13 bases of the junction unmatched.

CDR3: CASSLDFDEQYF. CDR3 nucleotides: TGTGCCAGCAGCTTAGACTTTGACGAGCAGTACTTC. The chain is built from TRBV13 and TRBJ2-7; D not resolved. Trimming pared 1 base from V and 5 bases from J, leaving 6 bases between. There are 12 residues in the CDR3. The germline CDR1 and CDR2 sequences are PRHDT and FYEKMQ (reference sequence).